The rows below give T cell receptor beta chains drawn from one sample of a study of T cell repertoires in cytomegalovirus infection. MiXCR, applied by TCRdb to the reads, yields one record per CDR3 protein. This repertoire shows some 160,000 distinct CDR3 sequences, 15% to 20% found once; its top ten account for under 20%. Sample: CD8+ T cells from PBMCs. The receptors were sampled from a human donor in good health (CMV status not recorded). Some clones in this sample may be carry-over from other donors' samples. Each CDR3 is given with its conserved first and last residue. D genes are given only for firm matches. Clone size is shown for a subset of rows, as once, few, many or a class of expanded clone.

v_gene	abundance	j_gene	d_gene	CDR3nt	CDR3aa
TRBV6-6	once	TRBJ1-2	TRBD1	TGTGCCAGCCTGCGGACAGGAACTATGAAGGATGGCTACACCTTC	CASLRTGTMKDGYTF
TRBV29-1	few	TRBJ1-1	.	TGCAGCGTTGAAGAATGGGCCGAAGAAGCTTTCTTT	CSVEEWAEEAFF
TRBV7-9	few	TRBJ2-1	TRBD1	TGTGCCAGCAGCTTAAGCCAGGGGGCCTACAATGAGCAGTTCTTC	CASSLSQGAYNEQFF
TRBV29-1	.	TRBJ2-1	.	TGCAGCGTGAAGGGACACCGGGACTCTCTTCGCTCCTACAATGAGCAGTTCTTC	CSVKGHRDSLRSYNEQFF
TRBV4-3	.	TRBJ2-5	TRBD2	TGCGCCAGCAGCCAGGGGGTAGCGGGAGCAGGCCAAGAGACCCAGTACTTC	CASSQGVAGAGQETQYF
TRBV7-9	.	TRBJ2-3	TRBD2	TGTGCCAGCAGCTTAAGAAGGGCCTCTGGACGGGGGGGCCCAGATACGCAGTATTTT	CASSLRRASGRGGPDTQYF
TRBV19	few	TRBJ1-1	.	TGTGCCAGTAGTACCCCGCGGCAGACCGGAAACACTGAAGCTTTCTTT	CASSTPRQTGNTEAFF
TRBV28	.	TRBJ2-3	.	TGTGCCAGCAGTTGGGATGCAGATACGCAGTATTTT	CASSWDADTQYF
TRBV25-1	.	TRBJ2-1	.	TGTGCCAGCAGTGGACAGCCCGATGAGCAGTTCTTC	CASSGQPDEQFF
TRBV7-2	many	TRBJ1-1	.	TGTGCCAGCAGCTTATTGGCCTCGAACACTGAAGCTTTCTTT	CASSLLASNTEAFF
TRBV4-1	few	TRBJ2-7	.	TGCGCCAGCAGCCAAGATCAAGGATACGAGCAGTACTTC	CASSQDQGYEQYF
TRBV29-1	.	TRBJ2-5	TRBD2	TGCAGCGTTGAAGAGGGACTAGCGGTACAGAAAGAGACCCAGTACTTC	CSVEEGLAVQKETQYF
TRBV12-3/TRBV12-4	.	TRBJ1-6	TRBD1	TGTGCCAGCAGGCCGACAGGGTTGGATTCACCCCTCCACTTT	CASRPTGLDSPLHF
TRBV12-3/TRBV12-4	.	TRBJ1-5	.	TGTGCCAGCAGTTTAAATCCCCAGACCCAGCATTTT	CASSLNPQTQHF
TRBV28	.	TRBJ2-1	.	TGTGCCAGCAGTTTAATCGCCTCCTACAATGAGCAGTTCTTC	CASSLIASYNEQFF